This TCR beta chain is from a study of cytomegalovirus exposure and HLA in healthy donors. Study-level results: Cytomegalovirus status was reportedly diagnosed by the classifier with high sensitivity and specificity. The study found most TCR sequences rare, yet found some public TCRs in many donors.

These donors were members of the approximately 110-subject validation cohort, a group separate from the approximately 680-subject first cohort. As for this clone: Its antigen remains unknown.

Germline V gene sequence: CDR1 SGHNT, CDR2 YYREEE (reference sequence). The V end was cut by 0 bases, the J end by 3 bases, with 10 bases between. The CDR3 consists of 14 residues. Clones were read by immunoSEQ multiplex PCR, and TCRdb kept only the in-frame ones, dropping some. The table lists more than 55,000 clones, 95% to 96% of them singletons. The sequence was collected from a man between 18 and 29 years old in good health and CMV-seronegative. This chain links TRBV5-4 with TRBJ2-7; no firm D call. The sequencing input was PBMCs. The CDR3 spells CASSLGQELYEQYF. CDR3 coding DNA: TGTGCCAGCAGCTTGGGGCAGGAACTCTACGAGCAGTACTTC.